This T cell receptor (beta chain) was observed in a study of T cell responses to AZD1222 COVID-19 vaccine. A note on this clone: The antigen remains unidentified.

Study outcomes and limitations: Clonal diversity may have been underestimated, and the donors were mostly white British, with more females than males. Spike-spanning, vaccine-associated CD4 TCRs were dominant at 160-218 and 743-854.

Produced via immunoSEQ multiplex PCR; TCRdb's table is partial and in-frame only. The sample consists of 150,000 or so clones, around nine tenths of them appearing once. CDR3 length equals 14 residues. Trimming removed 1 base at V and 4 bases at J, with 7 bases between. Germline V gene lookup returns CDR1 SEHNR and CDR2 FQNEAQ (reference sequence). The material sequenced was peripheral blood, taken on day 0 of AZD1222 vaccination. The receptor's source is an adult in good health. The rearrangement joins TRBV7-9 to TRBJ2-2, with D hard to call. CDR3 region: CASSLDGSTGELFF. The CDR3 region has the DNA TGTGCCAGCAGCTTAGACGGGTCCACCGGGGAGCTGTTTTTT.